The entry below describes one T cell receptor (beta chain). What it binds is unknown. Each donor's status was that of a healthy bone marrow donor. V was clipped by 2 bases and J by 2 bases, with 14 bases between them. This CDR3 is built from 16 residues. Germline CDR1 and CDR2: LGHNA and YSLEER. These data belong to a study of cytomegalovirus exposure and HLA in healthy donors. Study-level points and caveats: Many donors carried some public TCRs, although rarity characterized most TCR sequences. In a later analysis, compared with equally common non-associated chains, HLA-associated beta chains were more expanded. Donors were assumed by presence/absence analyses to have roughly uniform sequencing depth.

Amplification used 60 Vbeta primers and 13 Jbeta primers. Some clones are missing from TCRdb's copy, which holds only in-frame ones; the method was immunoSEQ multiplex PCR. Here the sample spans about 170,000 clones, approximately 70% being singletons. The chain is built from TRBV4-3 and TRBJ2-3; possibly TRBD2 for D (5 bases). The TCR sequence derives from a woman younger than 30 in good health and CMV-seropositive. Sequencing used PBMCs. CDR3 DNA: TGCGCCAGCAGCCAATTGCCGGCGGGCAACACAGATACGCAGTATTTT. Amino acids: CASSQLPAGNTDTQYF.